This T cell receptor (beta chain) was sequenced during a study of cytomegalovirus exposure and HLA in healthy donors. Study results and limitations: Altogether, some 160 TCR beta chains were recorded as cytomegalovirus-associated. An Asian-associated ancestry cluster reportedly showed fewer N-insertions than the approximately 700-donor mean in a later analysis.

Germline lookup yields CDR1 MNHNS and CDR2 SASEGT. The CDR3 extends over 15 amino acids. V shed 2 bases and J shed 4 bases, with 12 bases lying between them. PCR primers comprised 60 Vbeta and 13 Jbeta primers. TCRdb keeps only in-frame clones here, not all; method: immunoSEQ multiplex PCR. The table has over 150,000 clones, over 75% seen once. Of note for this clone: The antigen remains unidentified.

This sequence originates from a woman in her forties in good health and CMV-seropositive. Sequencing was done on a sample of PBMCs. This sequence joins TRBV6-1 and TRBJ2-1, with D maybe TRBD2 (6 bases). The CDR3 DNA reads TGTGCCAGCAGTGAAACAGGACTAAGGTACAATGAGCAGTTCTTC. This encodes CASSETGLRYNEQFF.